The 20 T cell receptor beta chains presented below share a single source sample, sequenced in a study of blood T cell repertoires in COVID-19. The repertoire was sequenced with immunoSEQ multiplex PCR; TCRdb's copy has only in-frame clones and lacks some. The sample has approximately 19,000 clones, under 95% seen once; the top ten hold more than 15%. The sample consisted of peripheral blood. The source is a human donor in a cohort sampled during active COVID-19.

The genes are TRBV28 and TRBJ1-4, with 7 bases matching TRBD1. The length of the CDR3 is 13 residues. The junction had 3 bases not matched to a gene; V was cut back by 6 bases and J by 5 bases. Per the germline V gene, CDR1 is MDHEN and CDR2 is SYDVKM. The CDR3 loop reads CASRQGTNEKLFF. The DNA for the CDR3 is TGTGCCAGCAGACAGGGGACAAATGAAAAACTGTTTTTT.

The chain recombines TRBV10-3 with TRBJ2-7; 7 bases fit TRBD1. The trim removed 3 bases at V and 2 bases at J, leaving 4 bases unmatched. Looked up from germline, CDR1 is ENHRY and CDR2 is SYGVKD. The CDR3 covers 14 residues. The CDR3 region is CAISDKGQTYEQYF. The CDR3 DNA is TGTGCCATCAGTGACAAGGGACAGACCTACGAGCAGTACTTC.

The J gene is TRBJ2-7, the V gene TRBV2, with D maybe TRBD1 (6 bases). Germline-derived CDR1 and CDR2 are SNHLY and FYNNEI. V was clipped by 6 bases and J by 1 base, with 7 bases between them. The CDR3 has 12 residues. In DNA form, the CDR3 reads TGTGCCAGCAGAGACAGGTCCTACGAGCAGTACTTC. It specifies CASRDRSYEQYF.

The chain couples TRBV5-1 to TRBJ2-3; 9 nucleotides agree with TRBD2. CDR3 length equals 16 residues. Germline-derived CDR1 and CDR2 are SGHRS and YFSETQ. Trimming at V came to 2 bases and at J to 4 bases, leaving 8 bases not matched to a gene. CDR3 in DNA: TGCGCCAGCAGCTTCCGCCAGCGGGGGGCGGCAGATACGCAGTATTTT. Protein sequence: CASSFRQRGAADTQYF. Full variable domain (rest looked up from reference TRBV5-1 and TRBJ2-3): KAGVTQTPRYLIKTRGQQVTLSCSPISGHRSVSWYQQTPGQGLQFLFEYFSETQRNKGNFPGRFSGRQFSNSRSEMNVSTLELGDSALYLCASSFRQRGAADTQYFGPGTRLTVL.

This sequence joins TRBV4-2 and TRBJ2-1; 10 positions match TRBD2. With V trimmed by 2 bases and J by 5 bases, 6 bases remained unmatched. In germline, CDR1 is LGHNA, CDR2 YNFKEQ. This CDR3 spans 16 amino acids. In DNA, the CDR3 is TGTGCCAGCAGCCAATTAGCGGGAGGAGGGGACAATGAGCAGTTCTTC. Residues: CASSQLAGGGDNEQFF.

This chain links TRBV2 with TRBJ2-1; 10 bases line up with TRBD2. The CDR3 is 16 residues long. Germline loops: CDR1 SNHLY, CDR2 FYNNEI. Unmatched junction bases numbered 15, after V lost 7 bases and J lost 9 bases. CDR3 in amino acids: CASTQEAASGSREQFF. The CDR3 coding sequence is TGTGCCAGCACTCAGGAGGCGGCTAGCGGGAGCCGTGAGCAGTTCTTC.

CDR3 region: CASSLRGEKLFF. The DNA for the CDR3 is TGCGCCAGCAGCTTACGGGGGGAAAAACTGTTTTTT. The chain couples TRBV4-1 to TRBJ1-4; D may be TRBD1 (5 bases). In germline, CDR1 is MGHRA, CDR2 YSYEKL. V lost 5 bases and J lost 8, with 9 bases in between. CDR3 length equals 12 residues.

J is TRBJ1-1 and V is TRBV5-1, with a tentative D call TRBD1 (5 bases). The V and J ends lost 0 bases and 0 bases respectively, with 9 bases between them. This CDR3 contains 15 residues. Germline lookup yields CDR1 SGHRS and CDR2 YFSETQ. CDR3 DNA sequence: TGCGCCAGCAGCTTGGTGGGGGGAATGAACACTGAAGCTTTCTTT. Translation gives CASSLVGGMNTEAFF.

This chain connects TRBV9 to TRBJ2-3; the match to TRBD1 covers 7 bases. The V gene end was trimmed by 2 bases and the J gene end by 2 bases; junction bases not matched to a gene: 8. From germline, CDR1 is SGDLS and CDR2 YYNGEE. This CDR3 has 16 amino acids. The CDR3 here is CASSVIGDRATDTQYF. Written as DNA, the CDR3 is TGTGCCAGCAGCGTGATTGGGGACAGAGCCACAGATACGCAGTATTTT.

The chain carries TRBV6-1 and TRBJ2-1; 10 nucleotides align to TRBD2. J gave up 3 bases and V 2 bases, and 4 bases lay outside the gene matches. This CDR3 region has 16 residues. CDR1 and CDR2 from the germline V gene are MNHNS and SASEGT. CDR3 residues: CASSESGRALYNEQFF. In nucleotides, the CDR3 is TGTGCCAGCAGTGAAAGCGGGAGGGCCCTCTACAATGAGCAGTTCTTC.

The chain couples TRBV9 to TRBJ2-3; 15 bases are a match to TRBD2. CDR1 and CDR2 (germline): SGDLS, YYNGEE. After removal of 0 bases from V and 0 bases from J, the junction contained 8 bases not matched to a gene. The CDR3 covers 20 residues. In DNA form, the CDR3 reads TGTGCCAGCAGCGTAGGACCGGGACTAGCGGGGGGTCTTAGCACAGATACGCAGTATTTT. Encoded protein: CASSVGPGLAGGLSTDTQYF.

The CDR3 sequence: CASSRGAQDTEAFF. The CDR3 DNA reads TGTGCCAGCTCTCGGGGGGCGCAGGACACTGAAGCTTTCTTT. The rearrangement uses TRBV18 and TRBJ1-1; perhaps TRBD1 as D (6 bases). Trimming cost V 6 bases and J 3 bases, with 14 bases left between them. This CDR3 region has 14 residues. CDR1 and CDR2 from the germline V gene are KGHSH and LQKENI.

V usage is TRBV7-2 and J usage is TRBJ1-4, with no clear D. Per the germline V gene, CDR1 is SGHTA and CDR2 is FQGNSA. V dropped 1 base and J dropped 7 bases, with 7 bases sitting between them. The CDR3 sequence is 13 residues long. The CDR3 protein is CASSLVRGEKLFF. CDR3 nucleotides: TGTGCCAGCAGCTTAGTCCGCGGTGAAAAACTGTTTTTT.

The chain carries TRBV10-3 and TRBJ2-2; D gene ambiguous. The V and J ends lost 7 bases and 6 bases respectively, with 9 bases between them. The CDR3 totals 12 residues. The germline V gene has CDR1 ENHRY and CDR2 SYGVKD. CDR3 nucleotides: TGTGCCATCAAACCTGGGCCCGGGGAGCTGTTTTTT. Protein: CAIKPGPGELFF.

The chain recombines TRBV2 with TRBJ2-7; D possibly corresponds to TRBD1 (5 bases). Trimming removed 7 bases from V and 3 bases from J, with 22 bases in between. This CDR3 spans 16 amino acids. Germline values: CDR1 SNHLY, CDR2 FYNNEI. The CDR3 loop is CASTPGLGRVGYEQYF. CDR3 DNA: TGTGCCAGCACTCCAGGGTTAGGCAGGGTAGGCTACGAGCAGTACTTC. Looking up the rest from reference TRBV2 and TRBJ2-7 gives the full variable domain: EPEVTQTPSHQVTQMGQEVILRCVPISNHLYFYWYRQILGQKVEFLVSFYNNEISEKSEIFDDQFSVERPDGSNFTLKIRSTKLEDSAMYFCASTPGLGRVGYEQYFGPGTRLTVT.

V usage is TRBV5-1 and J usage is TRBJ1-1; D remains unclear. The CDR3 has 15 residues. Germline loops: CDR1 SGHRS, CDR2 YFSETQ. V lost 6 bases, J lost 1 base, and 16 bases lay in between. The CDR3 loop is CASNLSPERNTEAFF. The CDR3 region has the DNA TGCGCCAGCAATCTTTCCCCGGAGAGGAACACTGAAGCTTTCTTT.

The gene calls are TRBV19 and TRBJ1-2; no clear D. Germline CDR1 LNHDA, CDR2 SQIVND (reference sequence). V was trimmed by 10 bases and J by 1 base, leaving 13 bases between them. The CDR3 loop spans 13 amino acids. CDR3 sequence: CATARQINYGYTF. Here the CDR3 DNA reads TGTGCCACCGCCCGACAAATTAACTATGGCTACACCTTC.

J is TRBJ2-1 and V is TRBV2; 10 positions match TRBD2. This CDR3 spans 15 amino acids. Germline V gene data show CDR1 as SNHLY and CDR2 as FYNNEI. With 5 bases clipped from V and 0 bases from J, the junction kept 1 base outside the gene matches. The CDR3 nucleotides are TGTGCCAGCAGTCCTAGCGGGAGCTCCTACAATGAGCAGTTCTTC. This sequence encodes CASSPSGSSYNEQFF.

The chain links TRBV6-2 or TRBV6-3 to TRBJ1-6; D unresolved. CDR1 and CDR2 (germline): MNHEY, SVGEGT. V lost 6 bases, J lost 6 bases, and 18 bases lay in between. There are 16 residues in the CDR3. CDR3 sequence reads: CASSWMRPAANSPLHF. The CDR3 DNA reads as TGTGCCAGCAGCTGGATGAGGCCGGCGGCTAATTCACCCCTCCACTTT.

This clone was counted only a few times. The gene calls are TRBV28 and TRBJ2-2; 8 positions agree with TRBD2. Per the germline V gene, CDR1 is MDHEN and CDR2 is SYDVKM. The V segment lost 8 bases and the J segment 4 bases; nucleotides outside the gene matches: 9. The CDR3 loop spans 15 amino acids. CDR3 region: CASLAAGVRTGELFF. Here the CDR3 DNA reads TGTGCCAGCCTAGCAGCGGGAGTACGCACCGGGGAGCTGTTTTTT.